This T cell receptor beta chain was obtained from a study of cytomegalovirus exposure and HLA in healthy donors (TCRdb year 2017). With regard to the full study: According to a later analysis, the 120 validation repertoires were produced on the same platform as the 666 repertoires of the first cohort. The study aimed to test whether cataloging public T cell receptors could reveal signatures of past pathogen exposure. In addition to the first cohort of 650 to 800 subjects, a separate validation cohort of approximately 130 different subjects was used. The study combined high-throughput TCR immunosequencing, statistical association of individual TCRs with disease status, and machine learning to predict cytomegalovirus infection status. Overall study outcomes, separate from this receptor: Most TCR sequences were seen in very few donors, while some public TCRs were found in many individuals. The authors suggested that the approach could potentially be extended to other disease states and immunological phenotypes. In a later analysis, TCRs clustered in the first cohort were found to also tend to co-occur in the roughly 110 validation repertoires, with about 94% of cluster scores above 0. All 110 or so repertoires were used to score co-occurrence in the validation cohort in a later analysis, because that analysis had no HLA typing for the cohort. A few of the identified cytomegalovirus-associated TCR beta chains were confirmed in vitro to be specific for cytomegalovirus antigens. The classifier was reported to diagnose cytomegalovirus status with high specificity and sensitivity in both the original cohort and the validation cohort. The study listed 170 or so TCR beta chains as associated with cytomegalovirus.

Per the germline V gene, SGDLS is the CDR1 and YYNGEE is the CDR2. The CDR3 has 14 amino acids, counting the end cysteine and phenylalanine. Only the CDR3 DNA is retained, 42 bases long and in frame from the first base. The germline V end is reduced by 4 bases and the J end by 12 bases; junction bases left unmatched: 9. As for this clone: Its binding antigen is unknown. The input lacks base qualities; no much larger clone sits a single base away.

The protocol used for the library was the immunoSEQ multiplex PCR assay. The original pipeline was this. A statistical classification framework was built for diagnosing cytomegalovirus status from the catalog of TCR beta chain sequences. In its TCRdb copy, this immuneACCESS table keeps in-frame sequences only and misses some clones. Where compared with another copy, unresolved V genes explain less than half of these, and the others have no known cause. V and J calls and clone size follow that table, whereas D and trimming were derived from the DNA. In this sample the table shows 200,000 to 250,000 clones, roughly 88% of which occur a single time. The ten top clones hold 11% to 15% of the sample. Donors formed part of the validation cohort, which comprised 95 to 150 subjects and was distinct from the first cohort of under 850 subjects.

This TCR was recovered from a woman aged 25-40 years in good health and CMV-seropositive. Sequencing was done on a sample of PBMCs. The chain employs TRBV9 and TRBJ1-4, with 10 middle bases fitting TRBD1. The sequenced DNA is TGTGCCAGCAGCCCCCGGGACAGGGGCAGGGAACTGTTTTTT. Translation gives CASSPRDRGRELFF. Supplemented by the reference TRBV9 and TRBJ1-4 proteins around the CDR3, the complete variable domain is DSGVTQTPKHLITATGQRVTLRCSPRSGDLSVYWYQQSLDQGLQFLIQYYNGEERAKGNILERFSAQQFPDLHSELNLSSLELGDSALYFCASSPRDRGRELFFGSGTQLSVL.